These 28 T cell receptor beta chains originate from one sample sequenced in a study of blood T cell repertoires in COVID-19. The method was immunoSEQ multiplex PCR; TCRdb's version includes in-frame clones alone and lacks a portion of them. Of fewer than 180,000 clones in the sample, 80% to 90% are singletons; the top ten hold roughly 3.5%. The sample taken for sequencing was peripheral blood. Source of these receptors: a man aged 65 to 85 with acute or convalescent COVID-19.

The V gene is TRBV2, the J gene TRBJ2-3; D is unclear. Looked up from germline, CDR1 is SNHLY and CDR2 is FYNNEI. The CDR3 has 14 residues. Trimming removed 7 bases at V and 6 bases at J, with 17 bases between. CDR3 nucleotide sequence: TGTGCCAGCACTCTCCTACTTGCTACGGATACGCAGTATTTT. Protein sequence: CASTLLLATDTQYF.

The chain employs TRBV6-6 and TRBJ1-1, with 8 bases matching TRBD1. This CDR3 comprises 15 residues. V lost 5 bases and J lost 2; bases outside the gene matches: 7. Germline CDR1 MNHNY, CDR2 SVGAGI (reference sequence). CDR3 DNA: TGTGCCAGCAGTGACTTGGACAGGGTAAACACTGAAGCTTTCTTT. Residues: CASSDLDRVNTEAFF.

V is TRBV5-6 and J is TRBJ1-2; the match to TRBD1 covers 11 bases. The CDR3 length is 14 residues. The V and J ends lost 4 bases and 4 bases, in that order; junction bases with no gene match: 3. Germline assignment: CDR1 SGHDT and CDR2 YYEEEE. CDR3 region: CASSRGTGGYGYTF. Here the CDR3 DNA reads TGTGCCAGCAGCCGTGGGACAGGGGGCTATGGCTACACCTTC.

This chain joins TRBV28 and TRBJ2-7; 8 bases are a match to TRBD1. This CDR3 region has 15 residues. V lost 0 bases, J lost 4 bases, and 5 bases stayed unmatched. CDR1 and CDR2 (germline): MDHEN, SYDVKM. The CDR3 DNA sequence: TGTGCCAGCAGTTTATGGGGGACAGGAGATTACGAGCAGTACTTC. Residues: CASSLWGTGDYEQYF.

The chain joins TRBV5-3 to TRBJ2-2, with a possible D match to TRBD2 (5 bases). TRBV5-3 is treated as an ORF (open reading frame) with a function not yet certain. The CDR3 length is 15 residues. The V gene lost 2 bases and the J gene lost 3 bases, with 11 bases spanning the gap. The CDR3 nucleotides read TGTGCCAGAAGCTTAGGCCTAGCTCACACCGGGGAGCTGTTTTTT. This encodes CARSLGLAHTGELFF.

V is TRBV18 and J is TRBJ1-5; no definite D call. The germline V and J ends were trimmed by 3 bases and 7 bases, with 13 bases remaining between them. This CDR3 region has 14 residues. From germline, CDR1 is KGHSH and CDR2 LQKENI. The CDR3 DNA sequence: TGTGCCAGCTCACCGGGAGGCTCAGCACAGCCCCAGCATTTT. It encodes CASSPGGSAQPQHF.

This chain uses TRBV7-9 with TRBJ2-5; TRBD2 aligns across 14 bases. The CDR3 covers 17 residues. CDR1 and CDR2 from the germline V gene are SEHNR and FQNEAQ (reference sequence). With 3 bases clipped from V and 7 bases from J, the junction kept 10 bases outside the gene matches. CDR3 in DNA: TGTGCCAGCAGCTTCCCGGGACTAGCGGGAGACCAGGGGACCCAGTACTTC. This sequence encodes CASSFPGLAGDQGTQYF.

This clone has just one count. This chain connects TRBV5-4 to TRBJ2-3; 7 nucleotides align to TRBD2. The CDR3 is made up of 17 amino acids. J lost 6 bases, V lost 4 bases, and 17 bases had no gene match. CDR1 is SGHNT, CDR2 YYREEE, per germline (reference sequence). CDR3 nucleotide sequence: TGTGCCAGCAGCACCCCCACCCAGGGAGGGCAGATTGATACGCAGTATTTT. Its protein product is CASSTPTQGGQIDTQYF.

This rearrangement joins TRBV29-1 to TRBJ2-5, with no clear D. V was pared by 7 bases and J by 3 bases, with 9 bases between. Germline V gene sequence: CDR1 SQVTM, CDR2 ANQGSEA. The CDR3 sequence is 11 residues long. CDR3 bases: TGCAGCGCCGCCCGGGAAGAGACCCAGTACTTC. Amino acid sequence: CSAAREETQYF. Variable domain in full (rest from reference TRBV29-1 and TRBJ2-5): SAVISQKPSRDICQRGTSLTIQCQVDSQVTMMFWYRQQPGQSLTLIATANQGSEATYESGFVIDKFPISRPNLTFSTLTVSNMSPEDSSIYLCSAAREETQYFGPGTRLLVL.

A remark on this clone: The same CDR3 arises from other DNA sequences in this sample as well. In DNA form, the CDR3 reads TGTGCCAGCAGCCCGGGACTAGCTTCCTACAATGAGCAGTTCTTC. It translates to CASSPGLASYNEQFF. The chain combines TRBV7-2 with TRBJ2-1; 9 nucleotides line up with TRBD2. J was trimmed by 1 base and V by 5 bases; bases with no gene match: 3. CDR3 size: 15 residues. CDR1 and CDR2 from the germline V gene are SGHTA and FQGNSA.

The CDR3: CASSEGVGASTDTQYF. The CDR3 bases are TGTGCCAGCAGTGAAGGTGTGGGGGCTAGCACAGATACGCAGTATTTT. The rearrangement joins TRBV25-1 to TRBJ2-3; TRBD1 is a possible D gene (6 bases). V lost 2 bases and J lost 0, with 12 bases in between. This CDR3 region has 16 residues. Germline lookup yields CDR1 MGHDK and CDR2 SYGVNS.

A remark on this clone: A junction end diverges from the germline sequence, so it may reflect a read error. The rearrangement joins TRBV7-7 to TRBJ2-5; 9 bases are shared with TRBD2. Looked up from germline, CDR1 is SSHAT and CDR2 is FNYEAQ (reference sequence). This CDR3 is built from 14 residues. The CDR3 nucleotides are TGTGCTAGCAGCTCGGGACTAGCTCAAGAGACCCAGTACTTC. Translating it yields CASSSGLAQETQYF.

Comments on this clone: The sample contains more than one DNA sequence encoding this CDR3. The chain has TRBV7-9 and TRBJ2-7, with D tentatively TRBD1 (5 bases). From germline, CDR1 is SEHNR and CDR2 FQNEAQ (reference sequence). This CDR3 has 12 residues. The V end was cut by 1 base, the J end by 7 bases, with 8 bases between. CDR3 coding DNA: TGTGCCAGCAGCTTAGAGGGGTTAGAGCAGTACTTC. This encodes CASSLEGLEQYF.

This rearrangement joins TRBV5-1 to TRBJ2-3; TRBD2 agrees at 12 bases. Trimming cost V 5 bases and J 1 base; bases outside gene matches: 5. This CDR3 has 16 residues. Per germline, CDR1 SGHRS and CDR2 YFSETQ. In nucleotides, the CDR3 is TGCGCCAGCAGGAGACTAGCGGGAGAGGGCACAGATACGCAGTATTTT. Its translation: CASRRLAGEGTDTQYF. Full variable domain (outside the CDR3, taken from reference TRBV5-1 and TRBJ2-3): KAGVTQTPRYLIKTRGQQVTLSCSPISGHRSVSWYQQTPGQGLQFLFEYFSETQRNKGNFPGRFSGRQFSNSRSEMNVSTLELGDSALYLCASRRLAGEGTDTQYFGPGTRLTVL.

The chain links TRBV3-1 (or the pseudogene TRBV3-2) to TRBJ2-5, with TRBD2 identical over 7 bases. The V segment lost 4 bases and the J segment 3 bases; nucleotides outside the gene matches: 5. CDR1 LGHDT and CDR2 YNNKEL come from the germline V gene (reference sequence). The CDR3 covers 14 residues. CDR3 sequence reads: CASSRLAAEETQYF. For the CDR3, the DNA is TGTGCCAGCAGCCGTCTAGCGGCCGAAGAGACCCAGTACTTC.

This chain connects TRBV5-1 to TRBJ1-1; maybe TRBD1 (5 bases). The CDR3 sequence is 14 residues long. The germline V gene has CDR1 SGHRS and CDR2 YFSETQ. V gave up 0 bases and J gave up 3 bases, with 9 bases separating them. In nucleotides, the CDR3 is TGCGCCAGCAGCTTGGCCGCGGGGGACACTGAAGCTTTCTTT. Protein sequence: CASSLAAGDTEAFF.

V and J are TRBV25-1 and TRBJ1-1, with unresolved D. This CDR3 is built from 11 residues. Per the germline V gene, CDR1 is MGHDK and CDR2 is SYGVNS. V was trimmed by 5 bases and J by 7 bases, leaving 8 bases between them. CDR3 bases: TGTGCCAGCAGTCTGGGCTTTGAAGCTTTCTTT. Translating it yields CASSLGFEAFF. Full variable domain (outside the CDR3, taken from reference TRBV25-1 and TRBJ1-1): EADIYQTPRYLVIGTGKKITLECSQTMGHDKMYWYQQDPGMELHLIHYSYGVNSTEKGDLSSESTVSRIRTEHFPLTLESARPSHTSQYLCASSLGFEAFFGQGTRLTVV.

The chain couples TRBV28 to TRBJ1-1; D may be TRBD1 (6 bases). Germline values: CDR1 MDHEN, CDR2 SYDVKM. The CDR3 covers 14 residues. V was shortened by 5 bases and J by 1 base, with 11 bases between the two germline ends. The CDR3: CASSNTGSNTEAFF. CDR3 sequence (DNA): TGTGCCAGCAGTAACACAGGGTCGAACACTGAAGCTTTCTTT.

In this sample, this clone turned up a few times. V usage is TRBV6-1 and J usage is TRBJ2-1; D is unresolved. The germline V gene encodes CDR1 MNHNS and CDR2 SASEGT. This CDR3 region has 15 residues. Deletions cut 2 bases from V and 6 bases from J, with 14 bases between. The CDR3: CASSESYTILNEQFF. CDR3 nucleotides: TGTGCCAGCAGTGAAAGTTACACGATCCTCAATGAGCAGTTCTTC.

The V call is TRBV10-3, the J call TRBJ2-5, with 7 nucleotides matching TRBD1. V lost 4 bases to trimming and J lost 3 bases; unmatched junction nucleotides: 5. The CDR3 length is 14 residues. CDR1 and CDR2 (germline): ENHRY, SYGVKD. This chain's CDR3 is CAISGDSKKETQYF. DNA for the CDR3: TGTGCCATCAGTGGGGACAGCAAAAAAGAGACCCAGTACTTC.

The chain carries TRBV28 and TRBJ1-2, with 9 bases that match TRBD1. Trimming cost V 6 bases and J 4 bases; bases outside gene matches: 6. The CDR3 covers 14 residues. Germline CDR1 and CDR2: MDHEN and SYDVKM. CDR3 nucleotide sequence: TGTGCCAGCAGCTGGACAGGGGCCCTCTATGGCTACACCTTC. Its protein is CASSWTGALYGYTF.

The chain carries TRBV5-1 and TRBJ2-7; 11 bases are shared with TRBD2. The CDR3 length is 15 residues. V gave up 0 bases and J gave up 1 base; unmatched junction bases: 0. Germline CDR1 SGHRS, CDR2 YFSETQ. The CDR3 spells CASSLGLAGSYEQYF. DNA of the CDR3: TGCGCCAGCAGCTTGGGACTAGCGGGATCCTACGAGCAGTACTTC.

The rearrangement links TRBV15 to TRBJ1-1; D might be TRBD1 (6 bases). Trimming left V 3 bases short and J 6 bases short, with 11 bases between. The CDR3 covers 13 residues. CDR1 and CDR2 (germline): LNHNV, YYDKDF (reference sequence). CDR3 coding DNA: TGTGCCACCAGCAGGGAATCAGGGGCTGAAGCTTTCTTT. Translating gives CATSRESGAEAFF. Full variable domain (missing parts from reference TRBV15 and TRBJ1-1): DAMVIQNPRYQVTQFGKPVTLSCSQTLNHNVMYWYQQKSSQAPKLLFHYYDKDFNNEADTPDNFQSRRPNTSFCFLDIRSPGLGDTAMYLCATSRESGAEAFFGQGTRLTVV.

The V gene is TRBV10-3, the J gene TRBJ1-2; D might be TRBD1 (6 bases). This CDR3 contains 13 residues. Germline V gene data show CDR1 as ENHRY and CDR2 as SYGVKD. With 10 bases removed from V and 8 bases from J, the gap between germline ends came to 20 bases. In DNA, the CDR3 is TGTGCCACCACGGACAGTTTGGGTGGCGGCTACACCTTC. Its protein product is CATTDSLGGGYTF.

This chain uses TRBV27 with TRBJ2-5, with 10 bases identical to TRBD1. The CDR3 sequence is 16 residues long. CDR1 MNHEY and CDR2 SMNVEV come from the germline V gene (reference sequence). Germline trimming cut 6 bases from V and 5 bases from J; bases unmatched to any gene: 12. The DNA for the CDR3 is TGTGCCAGCAGCCTAGGGACAGGGGTGAGAGGGGAGACCCAGTACTTC. Protein sequence: CASSLGTGVRGETQYF.

V gene TRBV29-1 combines with J gene TRBJ2-3, with 9 bases lining up with TRBD2. The CDR3 contains 16 residues. Germline CDR1 is SQVTM and CDR2 is ANQGSEA. With 4 bases clipped from V and 0 bases from J, the junction kept 8 bases outside the gene matches. The CDR3, as DNA: TGCAGCGTTGCGGGATGGCGGGAGGGTAGCACAGATACGCAGTATTTT. Protein: CSVAGWREGSTDTQYF.

This rearrangement joins TRBV19 to TRBJ1-2, with unresolved D. Germline V gene sequence: CDR1 LNHDA, CDR2 SQIVND (reference sequence). V was trimmed by 9 bases and J by 1 base, leaving 15 bases between them. CDR3 length: 14 residues. Here the CDR3 reads CASMKPSVNYGYTF. The CDR3 nucleotides read TGTGCCAGCATGAAGCCGTCGGTTAACTATGGCTACACCTTC.

This rearrangement joins TRBV19 to TRBJ1-5, with D unresolved. CDR1 is LNHDA, CDR2 SQIVND, per germline (reference sequence). The CDR3 length is 14 residues. Trimming took 8 bases from V and 1 from J, leaving 12 bases between them. The CDR3 DNA reads TGTGCCAGTTCGAGGTTGGCGAGCAATCAGCCCCAGCATTTT. Its translation: CASSRLASNQPQHF.